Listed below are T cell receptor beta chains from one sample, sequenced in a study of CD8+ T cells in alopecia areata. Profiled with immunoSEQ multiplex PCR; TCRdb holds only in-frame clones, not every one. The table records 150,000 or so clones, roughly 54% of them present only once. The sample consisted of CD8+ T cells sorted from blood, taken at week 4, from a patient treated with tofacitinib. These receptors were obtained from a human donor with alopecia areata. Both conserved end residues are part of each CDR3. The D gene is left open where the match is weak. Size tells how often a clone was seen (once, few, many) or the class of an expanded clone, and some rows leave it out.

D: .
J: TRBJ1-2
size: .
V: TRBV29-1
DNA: TGCAGCGTTGAAGAATCAGGGGCGTATGGCTACACCTTC
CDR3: CSVEESGAYGYTF

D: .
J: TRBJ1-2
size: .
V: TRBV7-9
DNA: TGTGCCAGCAGCTTAGCCAGGAGCAATGGCTACACCTTC
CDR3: CASSLARSNGYTF

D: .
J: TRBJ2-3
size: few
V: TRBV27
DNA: TGTGCCAGCAGTTGGGCAGGGGTTTCCGATACGCAGTATTTT
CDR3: CASSWAGVSDTQYF

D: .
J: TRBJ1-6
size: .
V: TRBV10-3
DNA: TGTGCCATCAGTGAAAGTCAATCAAATTCACCCCTCCACTTT
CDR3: CAISESQSNSPLHF

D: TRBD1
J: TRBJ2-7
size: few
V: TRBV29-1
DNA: TGCAGCGTTGAATTCCCCGGGACAGGGGGTTACGAGCAGTACTTC
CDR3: CSVEFPGTGGYEQYF

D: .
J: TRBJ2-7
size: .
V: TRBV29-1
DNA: TGCAGCGTTGGAAGGGCCTACGAGCAGTACTTC
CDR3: CSVGRAYEQYF

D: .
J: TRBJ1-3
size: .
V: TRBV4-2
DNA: TGTGCCAGCAGCCAAGAGGATACGGTTGGAAACACCATATATTTT
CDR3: CASSQEDTVGNTIYF

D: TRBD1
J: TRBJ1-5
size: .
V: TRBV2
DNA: TGTGCCAGCAGTGCTCCTGGACAGGGGATTAGGGGGAATCAGCCCCAGCATTTT
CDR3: CASSAPGQGIRGNQPQHF

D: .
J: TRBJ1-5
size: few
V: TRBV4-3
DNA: TGCGCCAGCAGCCAAGAGTGGGGGGGGGAAAGCAATCAGCCCCAGCATTTT
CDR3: CASSQEWGGESNQPQHF

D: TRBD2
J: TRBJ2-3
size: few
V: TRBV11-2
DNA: TGTGCCAGCAGCGGGGGGGTTGGCACAGATACGCAGTATTTT
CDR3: CASSGGVGTDTQYF

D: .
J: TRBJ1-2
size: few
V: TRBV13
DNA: TGTGCCAGCAGCCTCGACAGGTCGAGATATGGCTACACCTTC
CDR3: CASSLDRSRYGYTF

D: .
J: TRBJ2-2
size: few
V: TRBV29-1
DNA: TGCAGCGTGGTGGGTGCGTCCGGGGAGCTGTTTTTT
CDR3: CSVVGASGELFF

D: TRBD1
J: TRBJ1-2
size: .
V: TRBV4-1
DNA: TGCGCCAGCAGCCAATCGGGACAGGGTTTGGGAAATGGCTACACCTTC
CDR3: CASSQSGQGLGNGYTF

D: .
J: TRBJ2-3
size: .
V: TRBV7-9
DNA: TGTGCCAGCATCCTAGATTCCACAGGGATCGGCACAGATACGCAGTATTTT
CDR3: CASILDSTGIGTDTQYF

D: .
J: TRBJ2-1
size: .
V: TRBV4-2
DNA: TGTGCCAGCAGCCAAGATTGGGAGGACAGCGATGAGCAGTTCTTC
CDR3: CASSQDWEDSDEQFF

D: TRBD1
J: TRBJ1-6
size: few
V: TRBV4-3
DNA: TGCGCCAGCAGCTCCTCCCCGCCGGGACAGACTTCACCCCTCCACTTT
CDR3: CASSSSPPGQTSPLHF

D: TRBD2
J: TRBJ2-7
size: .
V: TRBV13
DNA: TGTGCCAGCAGCTTAGGTCTAGCGGGGCCTTTCTACGAGCAGTACTTC
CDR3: CASSLGLAGPFYEQYF

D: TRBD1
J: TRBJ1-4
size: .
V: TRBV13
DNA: TGTGCCAGCAGACCGACAGGGTTCGGTGAAAAACTGTTTTTT
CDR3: CASRPTGFGEKLFF

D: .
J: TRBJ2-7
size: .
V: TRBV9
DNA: TGTGCCAGCAGCGTAGGGTCCACCTACGAGCAGTACTTC
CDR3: CASSVGSTYEQYF

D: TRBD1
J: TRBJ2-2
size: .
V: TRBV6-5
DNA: TGTGCCAGCAGTTACGGGACAGGGCCAACTGGGGAGCTGTTTTTT
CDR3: CASSYGTGPTGELFF

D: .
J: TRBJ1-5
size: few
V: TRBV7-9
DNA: TGTGCCAGCGTCTCTACAGGAGGCGGTGAGCCCCAGCATTTT
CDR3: CASVSTGGGEPQHF

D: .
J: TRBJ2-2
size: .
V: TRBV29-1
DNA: TGCAGCGTAGCTAGCGCCGGGGAGCTGTTTTTT
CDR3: CSVASAGELFF

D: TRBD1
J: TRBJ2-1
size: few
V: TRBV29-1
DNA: TGCAGCGTTGACCCTGACAGGGGGCTTGAGCAGTTCTTC
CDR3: CSVDPDRGLEQFF

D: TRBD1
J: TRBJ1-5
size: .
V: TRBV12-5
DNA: TGTGCTAGTGGTTTGCCCGGACAGGTCAATCAGCCCCAGCATTTT
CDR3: CASGLPGQVNQPQHF

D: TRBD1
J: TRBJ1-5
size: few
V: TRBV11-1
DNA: TGTGCCAGCAGCTCGGACAGGGACGGTCAGCCCCAGCATTTT
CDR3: CASSSDRDGQPQHF

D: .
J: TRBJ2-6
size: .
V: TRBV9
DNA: TGTGCCAGCAGCGTAGTTGGGTCTGGGGCCAACGTCCTGACTTTC
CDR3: CASSVVGSGANVLTF

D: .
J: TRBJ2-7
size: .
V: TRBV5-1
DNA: TGCGCCAGCAGCACCGGACTGGGCTTAAGCTCCTACGAGCAGTACTTC
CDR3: CASSTGLGLSSYEQYF

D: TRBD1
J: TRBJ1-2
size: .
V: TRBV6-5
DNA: TGTGCCAGCAGTTACCTCTCGGACAGGGGGCTCTATGGCTACACCTTC
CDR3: CASSYLSDRGLYGYTF

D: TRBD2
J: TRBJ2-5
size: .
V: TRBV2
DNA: TGTGCCAGCAGTGAATGGCTAGCGGGGGAAGAGACCCAGTACTTC
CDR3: CASSEWLAGEETQYF

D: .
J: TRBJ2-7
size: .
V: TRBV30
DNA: TGTGCCTGGACACGGCCAGGCGAGCAGTACTTC
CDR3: CAWTRPGEQYF

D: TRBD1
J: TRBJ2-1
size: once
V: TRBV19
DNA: TGTGCCAGTAGTATAGACCCGGGACAGGGGGTCTACAATGAGCAGTTCTTC
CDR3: CASSIDPGQGVYNEQFF

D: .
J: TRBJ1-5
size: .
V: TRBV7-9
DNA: TGTGCCAGCTCTGGGGGGGATAGCAATCAGCCCCAGCATTTT
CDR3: CASSGGDSNQPQHF

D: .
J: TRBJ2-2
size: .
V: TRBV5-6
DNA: TGTGCCAGCAGCTTTGGAAGGGAGCTGTTTTTT
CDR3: CASSFGRELFF

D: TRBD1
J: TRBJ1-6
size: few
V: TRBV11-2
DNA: TGTGCCAGCAGCAGTGACAGGGCCGATACCTATAATTCACCCCTCCACTTT
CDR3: CASSSDRADTYNSPLHF

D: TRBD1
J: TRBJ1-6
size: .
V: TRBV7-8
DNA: TGTGCCAGCAGCTTATGGCCGGGACAGGGCAATTCACCCCTCCACTTT
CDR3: CASSLWPGQGNSPLHF

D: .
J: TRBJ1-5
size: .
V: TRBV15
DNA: TGTGCCACCAGCAGAGGAGACTTGGACGGTCAGCCCCAGCATTTT
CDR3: CATSRGDLDGQPQHF

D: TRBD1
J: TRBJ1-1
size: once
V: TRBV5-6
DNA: TGTGCCAGCAGCTGGGGACAGTCGGCTCTGTATCCTTTCTTT
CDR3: CASSWGQSALYPFF

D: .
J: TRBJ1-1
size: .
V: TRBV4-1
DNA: TGCGCCAGCAGCCAAGAGGGGACCTTGGACACTGAAGCTTTCTTT
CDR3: CASSQEGTLDTEAFF

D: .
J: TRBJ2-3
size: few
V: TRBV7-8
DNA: TGTGCCAGCAGTTCTATTCTCGACCGCCGAAACACAGATACGCAGTATTTT
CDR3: CASSSILDRRNTDTQYF

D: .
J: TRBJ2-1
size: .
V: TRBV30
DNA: TGTGCCTGGAGGGGTTACAATGAGCAGTTCTTC
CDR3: CAWRGYNEQFF

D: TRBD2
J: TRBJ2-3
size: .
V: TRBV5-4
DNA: TGTGCCAGCAGCTCAACCCTAGCGGGGGATAAAGATACGCAGTATTTT
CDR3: CASSSTLAGDKDTQYF

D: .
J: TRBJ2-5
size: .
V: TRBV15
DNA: TGTGCCACCAGCAGACCACAGGGTGAGAAGACCCAGTACTTC
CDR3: CATSRPQGEKTQYF

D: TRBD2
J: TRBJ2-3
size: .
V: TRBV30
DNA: TGTGCCTGGAGTATCACTAGCGGGGTTGTGACAGATACGCAGTATTTT
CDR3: CAWSITSGVVTDTQYF

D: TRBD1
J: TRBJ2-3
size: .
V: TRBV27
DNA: TGTGCCAGCAGCTTCAACAGGGGAGATACGCAGTATTTT
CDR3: CASSFNRGDTQYF

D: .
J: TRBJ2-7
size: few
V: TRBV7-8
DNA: TGTGCCAGCAGCTTATCCCCGGTATCCTACGAGCAGTACTTC
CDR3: CASSLSPVSYEQYF

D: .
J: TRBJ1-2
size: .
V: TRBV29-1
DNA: TGCAGCGTTGAAACCGGGGACTATGGCTACACCTTC
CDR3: CSVETGDYGYTF